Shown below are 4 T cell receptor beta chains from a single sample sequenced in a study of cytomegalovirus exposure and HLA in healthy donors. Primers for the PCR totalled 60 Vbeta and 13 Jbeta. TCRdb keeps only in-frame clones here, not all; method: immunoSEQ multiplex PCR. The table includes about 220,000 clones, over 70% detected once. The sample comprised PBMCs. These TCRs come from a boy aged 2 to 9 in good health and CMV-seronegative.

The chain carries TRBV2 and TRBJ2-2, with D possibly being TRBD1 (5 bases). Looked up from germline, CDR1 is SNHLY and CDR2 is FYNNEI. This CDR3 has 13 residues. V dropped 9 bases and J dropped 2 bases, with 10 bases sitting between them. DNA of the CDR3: TGTGCCAGTGGGGCGTTCAACACCGGGGAGCTGTTTTTT. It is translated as CASGAFNTGELFF.

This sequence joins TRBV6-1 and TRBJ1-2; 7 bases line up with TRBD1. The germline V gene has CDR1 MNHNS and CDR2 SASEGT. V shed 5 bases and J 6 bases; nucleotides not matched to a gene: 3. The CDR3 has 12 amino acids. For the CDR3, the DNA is TGTGCCAGCAGTTTCCAGGGGGATGGCTACACCTTC. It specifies CASSFQGDGYTF.

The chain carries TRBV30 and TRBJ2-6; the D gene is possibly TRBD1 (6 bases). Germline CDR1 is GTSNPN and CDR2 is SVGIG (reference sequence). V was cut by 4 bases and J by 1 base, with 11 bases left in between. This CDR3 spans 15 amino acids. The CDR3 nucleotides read TGTGCCTGGACCCGACAGGTTTCTGGGGCCAACGTCCTGACTTTC. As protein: CAWTRQVSGANVLTF.

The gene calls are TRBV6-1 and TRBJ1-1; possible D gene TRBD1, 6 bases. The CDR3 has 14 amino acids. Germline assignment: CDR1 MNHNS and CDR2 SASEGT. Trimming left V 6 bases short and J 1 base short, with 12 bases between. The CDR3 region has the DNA TGTGCCAGCAGCGCTCACAGGGCGAACACTGAAGCTTTCTTT. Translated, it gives CASSAHRANTEAFF.